The 7 T cell receptor beta chains given below trace back to one sample, sequenced in a study of blood T cell repertoires in COVID-19. Measured with immunoSEQ multiplex PCR; TCRdb has only the in-frame clones, and not every one. The sample carries 200,000 to 300,000 clones, roughly 88% recorded once. Sequenced sample: PBMCs or T cells enriched from blood (not recorded which). These receptors all come from a middle-aged woman with acute COVID-19.

The CDR3 bases are TGTGCCAGCAGCTTGGGGGCCACCTATGGCTACACCTTC. Protein product: CASSLGATYGYTF. The chain is built from TRBV5-4 and TRBJ1-2; no reliable D call. CDR3 size: 13 residues. V lost 0 bases to trimming and J lost 4 bases, with 7 bases between them. From germline, CDR1 is SGHNT and CDR2 YYREEE (reference sequence).

This clone was observed a single time. The chain carries TRBV3-1 (or the pseudogene TRBV3-2) and TRBJ2-5, with D tentatively TRBD1 (6 bases). With 2 bases removed from V and 5 bases from J, the gap between germline ends came to 15 bases. Germline CDR1 LGHDT, CDR2 YNNKEL (reference sequence). CDR3 length: 15 residues. As DNA, the CDR3 is TGTGCCAGCAGCCAAAAGATAGGGGGTCGGGAGACCCAGTACTTC. It translates to CASSQKIGGRETQYF.

V and J are TRBV6-5 and TRBJ1-1; 9 bases line up with TRBD1. The germline V gene encodes CDR1 MNHEY and CDR2 SVGAGI. Trimming took 8 bases from V and 1 from J; bases not matched to a gene: 8. The CDR3 covers 15 residues. CDR3 amino acids: CASPGTGSANTEAFF. In DNA form, the CDR3 reads TGTGCCAGCCCAGGGACAGGGTCCGCGAACACTGAAGCTTTCTTT.

This chain connects TRBV25-1 to TRBJ1-2; no firm D call. CDR3 length: 15 amino acids. V lost 3 bases, J lost 6 bases, and 17 bases lay in between. Germline loops: CDR1 MGHDK, CDR2 SYGVNS. This chain's CDR3 is CASSDGGKSFHGYTF. DNA for the CDR3: TGTGCCAGCAGTGATGGTGGTAAGAGTTTCCATGGCTACACCTTC.

This chain joins TRBV6-5 and TRBJ2-7; TRBD2 matches 9 bases. The V gene end was trimmed by 6 bases and the J gene end by 3 bases; junction bases not matched to a gene: 9. Germline V gives CDR1 MNHEY, CDR2 SVGAGI. The CDR3 loop spans 15 amino acids. CDR3 in DNA: TGTGCCAGCAGGCCCGGGGCTAGCGGGATCTACGAGCAGTACTTC. Translated: CASRPGASGIYEQYF.

This clone has just a few counts. The chain carries TRBV18 and TRBJ2-1, with D possibly being TRBD1 (5 bases). The CDR3 spans 15 residues. The V end was cut by 5 bases, the J end by 0 bases, with 11 bases between. Germline loops: CDR1 KGHSH, CDR2 LQKENI. CDR3 sequence: CASSVQGSSYNEQFF. CDR3 in DNA: TGTGCCAGCTCAGTGCAGGGTAGCTCCTACAATGAGCAGTTCTTC.

The gene calls are TRBV27 and TRBJ1-3, with a weak D call TRBD1 (5 bases). Germline V lookup: CDR1 MNHEY, CDR2 SMNVEV (reference sequence). Deletions cut 5 bases from V and 4 bases from J, with 12 bases between. The CDR3 sequence is 14 residues long. The CDR3 is CASSHGRAGNTIYF. DNA of the CDR3: TGTGCCAGCAGTCACGGCAGGGCAGGAAACACCATATATTTT.